This TCR beta chain was recorded in a study of siplizumab effects on memory and regulatory T cells. Study observations and caveats: There appeared to be greater diversity in naive T cells than in memory cells, and naive T cells seemed major contributors to the alloresponse.

The data were produced by immunoSEQ multiplex PCR, yet TCRdb's version contains in-frame clones alone and is incomplete. The sample carries just under 85,000 clones, approximately 90% recorded once. There are 15 residues in the CDR3. The germline V gene encodes CDR1 MNHEY and CDR2 SVGAGI. Trimming removed 2 bases from V and 3 bases from J; junction bases left unmatched: 3. This clone was seen just once. Its antigen is undetermined. The chain carries TRBV6-5 and TRBJ1-1; 10 positions agree with TRBD1. This clonotype was sampled from a human donor in good health. The specimen was Tregs sorted from blood. Here the CDR3 DNA reads TGTGCCAGCAGTTACGGGGGACAGGGGTACACTGAAGCTTTCTTT. Translated: CASSYGGQGYTEAFF.